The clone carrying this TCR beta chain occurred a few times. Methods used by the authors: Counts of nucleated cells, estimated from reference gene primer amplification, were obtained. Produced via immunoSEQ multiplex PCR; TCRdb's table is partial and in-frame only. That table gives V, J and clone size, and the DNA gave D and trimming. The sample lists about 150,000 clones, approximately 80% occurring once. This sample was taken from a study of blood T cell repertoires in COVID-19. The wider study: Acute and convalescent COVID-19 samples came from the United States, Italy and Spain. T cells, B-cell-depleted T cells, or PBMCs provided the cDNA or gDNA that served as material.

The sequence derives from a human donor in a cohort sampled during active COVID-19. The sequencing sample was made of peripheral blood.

Written as DNA, the CDR3 is TGTGCCAGCAGTTACTCGCAGGGATCGGGCGGGGAGCTGTTTTTT. Encoded protein: CASSYSQGSGGELFF. This chain joins TRBV6-6 and TRBJ2-2; D might be TRBD1 (5 bases). CDR1 is MNHNY, CDR2 SVGAGI, per germline (reference sequence). The CDR3 runs 15 residues. The ends were cut back, 0 bases at V and 7 bases at J, with 12 bases in the middle.